This entry lists 15 T cell receptor beta chains sequenced from one sample in a study of beta chain features in type 1 diabetes. Reverse transcription of all isolated RNA meant that expressed TCRB transcripts were sequenced. Assay: immunoSEQ multiplex PCR; the TCRdb copy retains only in-frame clones and omits some. The repertoire holds about 900,000 clones, with 17% as singletons. Source material: naive CD4+ T cells from blood. These receptors were obtained from a woman between 18 and 29 years old in good health.

The chain joins TRBV5-4 to TRBJ2-1; 7 nucleotides line up with TRBD2. This CDR3 contains 16 residues. J gave up 5 bases and V 4 bases, and 12 bases lay outside the gene matches. CDR1 SGHNT and CDR2 YYREEE come from the germline V gene (reference sequence). CDR3 DNA sequence: TGTGCCAGCAGCCACGGACTAGTCGGTACCAACAATGAGCAGTTCTTC. It yields the protein CASSHGLVGTNNEQFF.

The V and J genes are TRBV28 and TRBJ2-1; 11 bases align to TRBD2. The CDR3 is 13 amino acids. Germline V lookup: CDR1 MDHEN, CDR2 SYDVKM. After removal of 8 bases from V and 5 bases from J, the junction contained 2 bases not matched to a gene. CDR3 sequence: CASALAGDNEQFF. The DNA for the CDR3 is TGTGCCAGCGCACTAGCGGGAGACAATGAGCAGTTCTTC.

Details on this clone: Additional DNA sequences in this sample encode the identical CDR3. The chain carries TRBV28 and TRBJ2-7, with TRBD1 matching 7 bases. Germline V CDR1 and CDR2: MDHEN, SYDVKM. The CDR3 sequence is 13 residues long. Trimming at V came to 8 bases and at J to 3 bases, leaving 7 bases not matched to a gene. The CDR3 sequence: CASSSGQSYEQYF. Here the CDR3 DNA reads TGTGCCAGCTCCTCGGGACAGAGCTACGAGCAGTACTTC. Full variable domain (remainder filled in from reference TRBV28 and TRBJ2-7): DVKVTQSSRYLVKRTGEKVFLECVQDMDHENMFWYRQDPGLGLRLIYFSYDVKMKEKGDIPEGYSVSREKKERFSLILESASTNQTSMYLCASSSGQSYEQYFGPGTRLTVT.

This clone turned up a few times. J is TRBJ2-5 and V is TRBV4-3; TRBD2 matches at 7 bases. This CDR3 is 15 amino acids long. Trimming took 3 bases from V and 4 from J; bases not matched to a gene: 8. Germline V CDR1 and CDR2: LGHNA, YSLEER. The CDR3 sequence: CASSQSTAGLETQYF. CDR3 DNA sequence: TGCGCCAGCAGCCAGTCGACAGCGGGATTAGAGACCCAGTACTTC.

The chain links TRBV18 to TRBJ2-3; 11 nucleotides align to TRBD2. The CDR3 length is 17 residues. The trim removed 3 bases at V and 5 bases at J, leaving 10 bases unmatched. The V gene's germline CDR1 is KGHSH and CDR2 LQKENI. CDR3 coding DNA: TGTGCCAGCTCACCTCCTTCTAGCGGGAGGTATGGAGATACGCAGTATTTT. Residues: CASSPPSSGRYGDTQYF. Full variable domain (outside the CDR3, taken from reference TRBV18 and TRBJ2-3): NAGVMQNPRHLVRRRGQEARLRCSPMKGHSHVYWYRQLPEEGLKFMVYLQKENIIDESGMPKERFSAEFPKEGPSILRIQQVVRGDSAAYFCASSPPSSGRYGDTQYFGPGTRLTVL.

This clone was recorded a few times. The chain has TRBV7-8 and TRBJ2-2; D unresolved. Germline CDR1 SGHVS, CDR2 FQNEAQ. This CDR3 region has 16 residues. Deletions cut 5 bases from V and 1 base from J, with 14 bases between. CDR3 sequence: CASSPQARLNTGELFF. The CDR3 DNA reads TGTGCCAGCAGCCCCCAGGCCCGCTTGAACACCGGGGAGCTGTTTTTT.

The V and J genes are TRBV7-3 and TRBJ2-6; no clear D gene. Germline assignment: CDR1 SGHTA and CDR2 FQGTGA. The CDR3 spans 15 residues. The V end was cut by 3 bases, the J end by 0 bases, with 6 bases between. This CDR3 is CASSFAVSGANVLTF. The DNA for the CDR3 is TGTGCCAGCAGCTTCGCCGTCTCTGGGGCCAACGTCCTGACTTTC.

This clone was observed a handful of times. The chain links TRBV6-1 to TRBJ1-1; the D is unclear. This CDR3 contains 13 residues. CDR1 MNHNS and CDR2 SASEGT come from the germline V gene. Trimming shortened V by 8 bases and J by 3 bases, and 13 bases separated the two germline ends. DNA of the CDR3: TGTGCCAGCCGCCTCCAAAGGGACACTGAAGCTTTCTTT. Its protein product is CASRLQRDTEAFF.

The rearrangement links TRBV4-3 to TRBJ2-7; D is perhaps TRBD1 (5 bases). Looked up from germline, CDR1 is LGHNA and CDR2 is YSLEER. Trimming pared 3 bases from V and 2 bases from J, leaving 14 bases between. This CDR3 is 15 amino acids long. The CDR3 DNA reads TGCGCCAGCAGCCAGGAATACAGGAGCACCTACGAGCAGTACTTC. Encoded protein: CASSQEYRSTYEQYF.

This clone turned up a few times. This sequence joins TRBV6-5 and TRBJ2-7; 7 bases align to TRBD1. Germline lookup yields CDR1 MNHEY and CDR2 SVGAGI. The CDR3 contains 13 residues. The trim removed 6 bases at V and 2 bases at J, leaving 4 bases unmatched. The CDR3 nucleotides read TGTGCCAGCAGGAGGGACAGTACCTACGAGCAGTACTTC. It specifies CASRRDSTYEQYF.

This clone was observed a handful of times. V gene TRBV11-2 combines with J gene TRBJ2-3; 7 bases match TRBD1. V dropped 2 bases and J dropped 0; count of bases not matched to a gene: 2. Germline CDR1 SGHAT, CDR2 FQNNGV. The length of the CDR3 is 15 residues. CDR3 amino acids: CASSLIRGSTDTQYF. The CDR3 DNA follows: TGTGCCAGCAGCTTAATCAGGGGGAGCACAGATACGCAGTATTTT.

CDR3 sequence (DNA): TGTGCCAGCAACGAAGATGCAGGGATGAGGTCTCGGCAGTACTTC. The encoded protein is CASNEDAGMRSRQYF. This chain links TRBV25-1 with TRBJ2-5, with D possibly matching TRBD1 (5 bases). The CDR3 totals 15 residues. Per germline, CDR1 MGHDK and CDR2 SYGVNS. Trimming cost V 7 bases and J 11 bases, with 26 bases left between them.

The chain has TRBV7-2 and TRBJ1-5; D is unresolved. V was clipped by 5 bases and J by 5 bases, with 10 bases between them. CDR1 is SGHTA and CDR2 is FQGNSA in the germline V gene. CDR3 size: 13 residues. CDR3 DNA sequence: TGTGCCAGCAGCCCCGACACCTATCAGCCCCAGCATTTT. Translated, it gives CASSPDTYQPQHF.

The chain recombines TRBV7-3 with TRBJ2-3; D gene ambiguous. Trimming stripped 0 bases from V and 2 bases from J, with 18 bases between. Germline CDR1 SGHTA, CDR2 FQGTGA. The CDR3 loop spans 18 amino acids. The CDR3 loop is CASSLTLLGARNTDTQYF. For the CDR3, the DNA is TGTGCCAGCAGCTTAACCTTGTTAGGCGCAAGAAACACAGATACGCAGTATTTT.

This clone showed up just a few times. The rearrangement joins TRBV4-2 to TRBJ2-1; TRBD2 matches at 9 bases. J lost 3 bases, V lost 3 bases, and 6 bases had no gene match. Germline-derived CDR1 and CDR2 are LGHNA and YNFKEQ. This CDR3 has 16 residues. The CDR3 sequence: CASSHPTSGNYNEQFF. The CDR3 nucleotides are TGTGCCAGCAGCCATCCGACTAGCGGCAACTACAATGAGCAGTTCTTC.